This TCR beta chain was sequenced during a study of control samples from healthy donors and cancer patients. Measured with immunoSEQ multiplex PCR; TCRdb has only the in-frame clones, and not every one. The data show hundreds of thousands of clones, 90% seen once. Germline CDR1 reads MNHEY; CDR2 reads SVGAGI. There are 14 residues in the CDR3. J lost 5 bases, V lost 5 bases, and 5 bases had no gene match. The sequence came from a man aged 35-49 years with head and neck cancer. The chain uses TRBV6-5 and TRBJ2-3; 9 nucleotides align to TRBD1. Material for sequencing was PBMCs. CDR3 amino acids: CASSRDRAKDTQYF. The CDR3 nucleotides are TGTGCCAGCAGTCGGGACAGGGCAAAAGATACGCAGTATTTT.